Each of the 23 T cell receptor beta chains below was sequenced from the same sample in a study of blood T cells in healthy people across ages. A second PCR of 7 to 11 cycles used a sample-barcoded 5' primer and a J-beta primer mix. TCRdb reanalysed the 5' RACE reads using MiXCR and keeps one entry per CDR3 protein. The sample has about 830,000 distinct CDR3 sequences, around 62% seen once; the top ten hold 25% to 35%. The sample taken for sequencing was blood. The receptors originated from a man aged 25-45 years in good health.

This clonotype was recorded only once. The chain couples TRBV29-1 to TRBJ1-4; 10 bases align to TRBD1. Trimming removed 2 bases from V and 7 bases from J; junction bases left unmatched: 4. Germline CDR1 is SQVTM and CDR2 is ANQGSEA. This CDR3 is 14 amino acids long. This CDR3 reads CSVELTGGGEKLFF. The DNA for the CDR3 is TGCAGCGTTGAATTGACAGGGGGCGGTGAAAAACTGTTTTTT.

This clonotype was picked up one time. The rearrangement links TRBV6-2 or TRBV6-3 to TRBJ2-4, with 10 nucleotides matching TRBD1. Gene TRBJ2-7 matches the end of the DNA better, so the J call may be wrong. CDR3 length equals 15 residues. CDR1 is MNHEY, CDR2 SVGEGT, per germline. This CDR3 is CASSYGGTGEGEQYF. CDR3 nucleotide sequence: TGTGCCAGCAGTTACGGTGGGACAGGGGAAGGCGAGCAGTACTTC.

The chain links TRBV7-2 to TRBJ1-5; a weak D match, TRBD1 (5 bases). The CDR3 is made up of 16 amino acids. Trimming took 3 bases from V and 2 from J, leaving 14 bases between them. Germline lookup yields CDR1 SGHTA and CDR2 FQGNSA. CDR3 residues: CASSLIGGWGNQPQHF. In DNA, the CDR3 is TGTGCCAGCAGCTTGATTGGGGGATGGGGCAATCAGCCCCAGCATTTT.

This clonotype occurred a few times. V and J are TRBV4-3 and TRBJ2-5; D is possibly TRBD1 (6 bases). From germline, CDR1 is LGHNA and CDR2 YSLEER. Between the trimmed V and J ends, which lost 0 bases and 2 bases, there was a span of 16 bases. CDR3 length: 17 residues. The CDR3, as DNA: TGCGCCAGCAGCCAAGATACCTCAGGGGCCTATCAAGAGACCCAGTACTTC. It translates to CASSQDTSGAYQETQYF.

This clonotype has more than one count but fewer than ten. The chain employs TRBV7-2 and TRBJ1-6, with a weak D call TRBD1 (5 bases). The CDR3 totals 16 residues. Trimming stripped 1 base from V and 7 bases from J, with 14 bases between. CDR1 is SGHTA, CDR2 FQGNSA, per germline. The CDR3 region has the DNA TGTGCCAGCAGCTTAGGACAGTTTTCAGGAAATTCACCCCTCCACTTT. Translated: CASSLGQFSGNSPLHF.

This clonotype was counted a single time. The rearrangement joins TRBV7-2 to TRBJ2-3; 8 nucleotides match TRBD1. V lost 4 bases, J lost 4 bases, and 10 bases stayed unmatched. There are 16 residues in the CDR3. CDR1 is SGHTA and CDR2 is FQGNSA in the germline V gene. The CDR3 region is CASSSFLTGVPDTQYF. The CDR3 DNA is TGTGCCAGCAGCTCATTTTTGACAGGGGTCCCAGATACGCAGTATTTT.

This clonotype was observed a few times. The rearrangement links TRBV7-2 to TRBJ2-7; unclear D gene. V was cut by 7 bases and J by 0 bases, with 10 bases left in between. The CDR3 runs to 13 residues. Per the germline V gene, CDR1 is SGHTA and CDR2 is FQGNSA. CDR3 DNA sequence: TGTGCCAGCAACCCCGGGTACTCCTACGAGCAGTACTTC. Translating it yields CASNPGYSYEQYF.

The V and J genes are TRBV4-2 and TRBJ2-3, with D perhaps TRBD1 (6 bases). Trimming pared 4 bases from V and 3 bases from J, leaving 14 bases between. CDR1 LGHNA and CDR2 YNFKEQ come from the germline V gene. CDR3 length equals 15 residues. CDR3 loop: CASSPQQGGTDTQYF. The CDR3 bases are TGTGCCAGCAGCCCACAACAGGGCGGGACAGATACGCAGTATTTT.

The V and J genes are TRBV7-2 and TRBJ1-2; TRBD1 is a possible D gene (6 bases). V lost 5 bases and J lost 3, with 13 bases in between. CDR3 length equals 14 residues. Germline-derived CDR1 and CDR2 are SGHTA and FQGNSA. CDR3 in DNA: TGTGCCAGCAGCCGATATGAGGGGGACTATGGCTACACCTTC. Translation: CASSRYEGDYGYTF.

The V gene is TRBV20-1, the J gene TRBJ2-5, with D possibly TRBD2 on 5 matching bases. There are 15 residues in the CDR3. V was trimmed by 1 base and J by 4 bases, leaving 16 bases between them. CDR1 is DFQATT and CDR2 is SNEGSKA in the germline V gene (reference sequence). CDR3 bases: TGCAGTGCTAGAGGGCCTAAGGAGGTGGGAGAGACCCAGTACTTC. It specifies CSARGPKEVGETQYF.

The chain combines TRBV25-1 with TRBJ2-3; D remains ambiguous. Germline V gene sequence: CDR1 MGHDK, CDR2 SYGVNS. The CDR3 length is 11 residues. Trimming shortened V by 6 bases and J by 6 bases, and 7 bases separated the two germline ends. This CDR3 is CASRVGDTQYF. The CDR3 nucleotides read TGTGCCAGCAGGGTTGGGGATACGCAGTATTTT.

The chain has TRBV7-2 and TRBJ2-7; possibly TRBD1 for D (5 bases). The V end lost 3 bases, the J end lost 5 bases, and 14 bases lay between the germline ends. This CDR3 has 14 residues. Germline V gene data show CDR1 as SGHTA and CDR2 as FQGNSA. The CDR3, as DNA: TGTGCCAGCAGCTTCGACCAGGGAAAGAACGAGCAGTACTTC. It codes for CASSFDQGKNEQYF.

The chain employs TRBV24-1 and TRBJ1-5; no clear D gene. CDR1 is KGHDR, CDR2 SFDVKD, per germline. CDR3 length equals 16 residues. V was clipped by 4 bases and J by 2 bases, with 14 bases between them. The CDR3 DNA reads TGTGCCACCAGTGAACCCCCTGAAGGCGGCAATCAGCCCCAGCATTTT. Residues: CATSEPPEGGNQPQHF.

V and J are TRBV2 and TRBJ1-6; D is uncertain. The CDR3 is 15 amino acids. CDR1 and CDR2 (germline): SNHLY, FYNNEI. Trimming took 4 bases from V and 1 from J, leaving 8 bases between them. In DNA, the CDR3 is TGTGCCAGCAGTGTGGACGGTTCCTATAATTCACCCCTCCACTTT. Its translation: CASSVDGSYNSPLHF.

This chain joins TRBV7-2 and TRBJ1-3, with a tentative D call TRBD1 (5 bases). The CDR3 consists of 14 residues. Looked up from germline, CDR1 is SGHTA and CDR2 is FQGNSA. The germline V and J ends were trimmed by 8 bases and 0 bases, with 11 bases remaining between them. The CDR3 DNA follows: TGTGCCAGCGGGGCGGGAAACTCTGGAAACACCATATATTTT. As protein: CASGAGNSGNTIYF.

The chain couples TRBV7-3 to TRBJ2-1; 8 nucleotides agree with TRBD2. Germline V gene lookup returns CDR1 SGHTA and CDR2 FQGTGA. The CDR3 is made up of 15 amino acids. With 6 bases clipped from V and 1 base from J, the junction kept 5 bases outside the gene matches. CDR3 protein: CASRQVAGSYNEQFF. In DNA, the CDR3 is TGTGCCAGCAGGCAAGTAGCGGGATCCTACAATGAGCAGTTCTTC.

Concerning this clonotype itself: This may be a read error: a much more frequent sequence differs by one nucleotide. The rearrangement links TRBV3-1 to TRBJ2-1; D is uncertain. CDR1 and CDR2 from the germline V gene are LGHDT and YNNKEL (reference sequence). The length of the CDR3 is 15 residues. In DNA, the CDR3 is TGTGCCAGCGGCCAAGATCCAGGCAGCTACAATGAGCAGTTCTTC. This translates into CASGQDPGSYNEQFF.

This chain joins TRBV7-9 and TRBJ2-5; maybe TRBD1 (6 bases). Per the germline V gene, CDR1 is SEHNR and CDR2 is FQNEAQ (reference sequence). The CDR3 sequence is 14 residues long. V gave up 0 bases and J gave up 5 bases, with 10 bases separating them. CDR3 DNA sequence: TGTGCCAGCAGCTTAGCCGGGACATATGAGACCCAGTACTTC. This gives the protein CASSLAGTYETQYF. Variable domain in full (rest from reference TRBV7-9 and TRBJ2-5): DTGVSQNPRHKITKRGQNVTFRCDPISEHNRLYWYRQTLGQGPEFLTYFQNEAQLEKSRLLSDRFSAERPKGSFSTLEIQRTEQGDSAMYLCASSLAGTYETQYFGPGTRLLVL.

The genes are TRBV6-5 and TRBJ2-1; D might be TRBD1 (5 bases). Germline CDR1 is MNHEY and CDR2 is SVGAGI. V lost 7 bases to trimming and J lost 8 bases, with 15 bases between them. CDR3 length equals 13 residues. CDR3 sequence (DNA): TGTGCCAGCACTAAGACAGAATTCGATGAGCAGTTCTTC. This codes for CASTKTEFDEQFF.

The chain links TRBV6-2 or TRBV6-3 to TRBJ2-1, with D perhaps matching TRBD1 (6 bases). The CDR3 contains 15 residues. The V end was cut by 6 bases, the J end by 6 bases, with 18 bases between. Germline loops: CDR1 MNHEY, CDR2 SVGEGT. The CDR3 loop is CASSQEDSLFNEQFF. As DNA, the CDR3 is TGTGCCAGCAGCCAGGAGGACAGCCTCTTCAATGAGCAGTTCTTC.

V and J are TRBV3-1 and TRBJ1-2; TRBD1 is a possible D gene (5 bases). The germline CDR1 and CDR2 sequences are LGHDT and YNNKEL (reference sequence). This CDR3 is built from 17 residues. Between the trimmed V and J ends, which lost 4 bases and 0 bases, there was a span of 18 bases. Written as DNA, the CDR3 is TGTGCCAGCAGCCTTCAGGGCTCACCCCTCGCTAACTATGGCTACACCTTC. It codes for CASSLQGSPLANYGYTF.

This chain links TRBV3-1 with TRBJ2-1; 8 bases are a match to TRBD2. The length of the CDR3 is 18 residues. After removal of 3 bases from V and 7 bases from J, the junction contained 17 bases not matched to a gene. Germline values: CDR1 LGHDT, CDR2 YNNKEL (reference sequence). The CDR3 sequence: CASSHIYSSGTSGNEQFF. The CDR3 bases are TGTGCCAGCAGCCACATCTACTCCTCCGGGACTAGTGGTAATGAGCAGTTCTTC.

This clonotype has just a few counts. This sequence joins TRBV7-2 and TRBJ2-7; D is uncertain. V shed 5 bases and J shed 4 bases, with 12 bases lying between them. CDR1 is SGHTA and CDR2 is FQGNSA in the germline V gene. This CDR3 has 13 amino acids. CDR3 residues: CASSQNPSYEQYF. DNA of the CDR3: TGTGCCAGCAGCCAGAACCCCTCTTACGAGCAGTACTTC.